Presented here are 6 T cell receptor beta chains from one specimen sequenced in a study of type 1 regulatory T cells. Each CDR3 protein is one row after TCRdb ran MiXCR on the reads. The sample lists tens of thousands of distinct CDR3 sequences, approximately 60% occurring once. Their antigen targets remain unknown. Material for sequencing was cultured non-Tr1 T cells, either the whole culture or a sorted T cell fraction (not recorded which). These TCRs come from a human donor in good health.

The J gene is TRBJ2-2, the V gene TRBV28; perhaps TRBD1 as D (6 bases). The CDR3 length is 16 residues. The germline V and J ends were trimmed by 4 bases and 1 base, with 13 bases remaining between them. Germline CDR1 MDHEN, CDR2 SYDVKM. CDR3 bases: TGTGCCAGCAGTTCCCCCGGGACAAAGAACACCGGGGAGCTGTTTTTT. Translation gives CASSSPGTKNTGELFF.

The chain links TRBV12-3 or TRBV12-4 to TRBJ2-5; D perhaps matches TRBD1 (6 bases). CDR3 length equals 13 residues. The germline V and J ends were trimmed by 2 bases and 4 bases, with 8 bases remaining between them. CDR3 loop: CASSLTGLETQYF. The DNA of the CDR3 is TGTGCCAGCAGTTTAACAGGGCTAGAGACCCAGTACTTC.

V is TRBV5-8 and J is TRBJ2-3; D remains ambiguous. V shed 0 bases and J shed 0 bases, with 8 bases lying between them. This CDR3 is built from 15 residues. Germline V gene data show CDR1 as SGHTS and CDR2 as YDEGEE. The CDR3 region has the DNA TGTGCCAGCAGCTTGGGCGGCACTAGCACAGATACGCAGTATTTT. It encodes CASSLGGTSTDTQYF.

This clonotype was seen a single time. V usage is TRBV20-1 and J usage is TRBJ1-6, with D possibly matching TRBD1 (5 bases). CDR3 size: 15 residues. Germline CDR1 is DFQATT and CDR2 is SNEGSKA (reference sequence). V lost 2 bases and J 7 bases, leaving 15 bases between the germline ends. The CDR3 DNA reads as TGCAGTGCTAGACTCCAGGGAAATCGGAATTCACCCCTCCACTTT. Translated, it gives CSARLQGNRNSPLHF.

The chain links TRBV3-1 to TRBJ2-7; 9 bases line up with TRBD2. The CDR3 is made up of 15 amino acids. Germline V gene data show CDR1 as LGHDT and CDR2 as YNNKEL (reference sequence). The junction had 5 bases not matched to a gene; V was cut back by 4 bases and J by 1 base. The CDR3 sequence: CASSPNSGSSYEQYF. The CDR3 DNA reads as TGTGCCAGCAGCCCCAATAGCGGGAGTTCCTACGAGCAGTACTTC.

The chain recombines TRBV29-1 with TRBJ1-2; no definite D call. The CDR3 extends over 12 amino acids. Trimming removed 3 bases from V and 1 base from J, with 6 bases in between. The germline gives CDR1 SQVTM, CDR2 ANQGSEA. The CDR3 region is CSVDSDNYGYTF. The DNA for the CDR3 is TGCAGCGTTGACTCCGATAACTATGGCTACACCTTC.